The 18 T cell receptor beta chains below were found in one sample sequenced in a study of T cell responses to AZD1222 COVID-19 vaccine. This table comes from immunoSEQ multiplex PCR, and its TCRdb copy is limited to in-frame clones, with some not included. The sample records some 120,000 clones, approximately 88% being singletons. Sequencing was performed on peripheral blood, taken on day 0 of MenACWY control vaccination. Source of these receptors: an adult in good health.

This clone appeared a single time. The chain carries TRBV30 and TRBJ1-1, with D perhaps matching TRBD1 (6 bases). The CDR3 has 13 residues. Germline V gene sequence: CDR1 GTSNPN, CDR2 SVGIG (reference sequence). The germline V and J ends were trimmed by 8 bases and 3 bases, with 16 bases remaining between them. This chain's CDR3 is CAGQTGRDTEAFF. DNA for the CDR3: TGTGCCGGCCAGACAGGAAGGGACACTGAAGCTTTCTTT.

This chain uses TRBV7-6 with TRBJ2-7; no clear D. This CDR3 comprises 14 residues. V was cut by 1 base and J by 0 bases, with 7 bases left in between. CDR1 and CDR2 (germline): SGHVS, FNYEAQ. The CDR3 DNA reads as TGTGCCAGCAGCTTAGAAGTAAGCTCCTACGAGCAGTACTTC. Encoded protein: CASSLEVSSYEQYF.

The V and J genes are TRBV4-1 and TRBJ2-7, with a tentative D call TRBD1 (5 bases). The germline V gene encodes CDR1 MGHRA and CDR2 YSYEKL. V lost 4 bases and J 5 bases, leaving 18 bases between the germline ends. The CDR3 runs to 15 residues. CDR3 sequence (DNA): TGCGCCAGCAGCCCTCGGGCTCACCAGGGAAACGAGCAGTACTTC. Encoded protein: CASSPRAHQGNEQYF.

The table lists this clone with a count of one. The rearrangement uses TRBV5-4 and TRBJ2-7; D gene unclear. CDR3 size: 13 residues. Germline values: CDR1 SGHNT, CDR2 YYREEE (reference sequence). Trimming left V 3 bases short and J 1 base short, with 8 bases between. The CDR3 DNA follows: TGTGCCAGCAGCTCCTCGGATTCCTACGAGCAGTACTTC. This sequence encodes CASSSSDSYEQYF. The full variable domain, rest sourced from reference TRBV5-4 and TRBJ2-7, is ETGVTQSPTHLIKTRGQQVTLRCSSQSGHNTVSWYQQALGQGPQFIFQYYREEENGRGNFPPRFSGLQFPNYSSELNVNALELDDSALYLCASSSSDSYEQYFGPGTRLTVT.

The genes are TRBV6-5 and TRBJ2-1; the D gene is possibly TRBD1 (5 bases). CDR1 and CDR2 (germline): MNHEY, SVGAGI. V gave up 0 bases and J gave up 7 bases, with 10 bases separating them. CDR3 length equals 14 residues. The CDR3 reads CASSYSGKGNEQFF. The CDR3 DNA reads as TGTGCCAGCAGTTACTCGGGAAAGGGGAATGAGCAGTTCTTC.

The V and J genes are TRBV6-5 and TRBJ2-5, with D possibly being TRBD2 (5 bases). Trimming cost V 6 bases and J 5 bases, with 10 bases left between them. Germline CDR1 and CDR2: MNHEY and SVGAGI. The CDR3 loop spans 12 amino acids. This CDR3 is CASRAGPETQYF. The CDR3 nucleotides read TGTGCCAGCAGGGCGGGCCCGGAGACCCAGTACTTC.

This clone occurred once. The rearrangement joins TRBV28 to TRBJ1-2; D may be TRBD1 (6 bases). Trimming shortened V by 7 bases and J by 5 bases, and 14 bases separated the two germline ends. CDR3 length: 13 residues. Germline CDR1 is MDHEN and CDR2 is SYDVKM. The CDR3 is CASTLRTAYGYTF. DNA of the CDR3: TGTGCCAGCACCCTGCGGACAGCATATGGCTACACCTTC.

The J gene is TRBJ1-3, the V gene TRBV7-3; D remains unclear. Trimming pared 1 base from V and 2 bases from J, leaving 6 bases between. From germline, CDR1 is SGHTA and CDR2 FQGTGA. The CDR3 runs 14 residues. CDR3 sequence (DNA): TGTGCCAGCAGCTTAAATCCCGCTGGAAACACCATATATTTT. Protein: CASSLNPAGNTIYF. The full variable domain, with the rest looked up from reference TRBV7-3 and TRBJ1-3, is GAGVSQTPSNKVTEKGKYVELRCDPISGHTALYWYRQSLGQGPEFLIYFQGTGAADDSGLPNDRFFAVRPEGSVSTLKIQRTERGDSAVYLCASSLNPAGNTIYFGEGSWLTVV.

The chain has TRBV5-1 and TRBJ1-5, with D perhaps matching TRBD1 (5 bases). The CDR3 runs to 15 residues. Trimming cost V 4 bases and J 3 bases, with 14 bases left between them. Germline V lookup: CDR1 SGHRS, CDR2 YFSETQ. DNA for the CDR3: TGCGCCAGCAGCCCGTCGGGGCGGGTCAATCAGCCCCAGCATTTT. Its translation is CASSPSGRVNQPQHF. Drawing the rest from reference TRBV5-1 and TRBJ1-5, the complete variable domain is KAGVTQTPRYLIKTRGQQVTLSCSPISGHRSVSWYQQTPGQGLQFLFEYFSETQRNKGNFPGRFSGRQFSNSRSEMNVSTLELGDSALYLCASSPSGRVNQPQHFGDGTRLSIL.

The chain joins TRBV28 to TRBJ1-6; D gene uncertain. The germline CDR1 and CDR2 sequences are MDHEN and SYDVKM. The CDR3 loop spans 19 amino acids. Between the trimmed V and J ends, which lost 2 bases and 5 bases, there was a span of 22 bases. The chain's CDR3 is CASSLKMGGPLPNNSPLHF. The CDR3 region has the DNA TGTGCCAGCAGTTTAAAGATGGGCGGTCCCCTTCCCAATAATTCACCCCTCCACTTT.

The CDR3 reads CASSYPGQGYVEQYF. CDR3 bases: TGTGCCAGCAGTTATCCGGGACAGGGGTATGTCGAGCAGTACTTC. The chain uses TRBV6-5 and TRBJ2-7; 10 bases match TRBD1. The CDR3 sequence is 15 residues long. Germline V gene data show CDR1 as MNHEY and CDR2 as SVGAGI. The junction had 8 bases not matched to a gene; V was cut back by 3 bases and J by 6 bases.

This clone came up once. The V and J genes are TRBV7-3 and TRBJ1-1; TRBD1 aligns across 9 bases. V gave up 4 bases and J gave up 5 bases; unmatched junction bases: 8. The CDR3 runs to 15 residues. Germline assignment: CDR1 SGHTA and CDR2 FQGTGA. The CDR3 region is CASSSTGTGRTEAFF. CDR3 in DNA: TGTGCCAGCAGCTCTACTGGGACAGGGAGGACTGAAGCTTTCTTT.

The CDR3 sequence is CASSSPGTGGDYGYTF. The CDR3 nucleotides read TGTGCCAGCAGTTCCCCCGGGACAGGGGGGGACTATGGCTACACCTTC. The V gene is TRBV28, the J gene TRBJ1-2; 11 bases map to TRBD1. The CDR3 is 16 residues long. Unmatched junction bases numbered 7, after V lost 4 bases and J lost 3 bases. Germline assignment: CDR1 MDHEN and CDR2 SYDVKM.

This chain links TRBV11-1 with TRBJ2-3, with a weak D call TRBD1 (6 bases). CDR3 length equals 15 residues. Deletions cut 2 bases from V and 2 bases from J, with 11 bases between. Germline CDR1 and CDR2: SGHAT and FQDESV (reference sequence). CDR3 bases: TGTGCCAGCAGCTTAAGAGACAGGAACACAGATACGCAGTATTTT. It codes for CASSLRDRNTDTQYF.

This chain links TRBV5-4 with TRBJ2-7; TRBD2 matches at 10 bases. CDR1 and CDR2 from the germline V gene are SGHNT and YYREEE (reference sequence). The CDR3 contains 16 residues. V was clipped by 2 bases and J by 0 bases; unmatched bases: 5. As DNA, the CDR3 is TGTGCCAGCAGCTTAGGTAGCGGGAGGCCCTCCTACGAGCAGTACTTC. As protein: CASSLGSGRPSYEQYF.

This clone is a singleton in its sample. The chain joins TRBV28 to TRBJ1-1, with 9 bases matching TRBD1. The CDR3 consists of 15 residues. The germline V gene has CDR1 MDHEN and CDR2 SYDVKM. Trimming at V came to 5 bases and at J to 1 base, leaving 5 bases not matched to a gene. In nucleotides, the CDR3 is TGTGCCAGCAGTCTTACAGGGGGCCAGAACACTGAAGCTTTCTTT. Translated, it gives CASSLTGGQNTEAFF.

The chain recombines TRBV6-6 with TRBJ2-7, with TRBD2 identical over 11 bases. The V gene's germline CDR1 is MNHNY and CDR2 SVGAGI (reference sequence). Losses at the gene ends were 6 bases for V and 4 bases for J; bases not matched to a gene: 8. CDR3 length equals 15 residues. CDR3 protein: CASSDGLAGLYEQYF. CDR3 nucleotide sequence: TGTGCCAGCAGCGACGGACTAGCGGGTTTATACGAGCAGTACTTC.

The gene calls are TRBV6-2 or TRBV6-3 and TRBJ1-3; D gene unclear. Germline loops: CDR1 MNHEY, CDR2 SVGEGT. This CDR3 has 12 amino acids. V was shortened by 4 bases and J by 4 bases, with 5 bases between the two germline ends. Here the CDR3 reads CASSSDGNTIYF. The CDR3, as DNA: TGTGCCAGCAGTTCCGACGGAAACACCATATATTTT.